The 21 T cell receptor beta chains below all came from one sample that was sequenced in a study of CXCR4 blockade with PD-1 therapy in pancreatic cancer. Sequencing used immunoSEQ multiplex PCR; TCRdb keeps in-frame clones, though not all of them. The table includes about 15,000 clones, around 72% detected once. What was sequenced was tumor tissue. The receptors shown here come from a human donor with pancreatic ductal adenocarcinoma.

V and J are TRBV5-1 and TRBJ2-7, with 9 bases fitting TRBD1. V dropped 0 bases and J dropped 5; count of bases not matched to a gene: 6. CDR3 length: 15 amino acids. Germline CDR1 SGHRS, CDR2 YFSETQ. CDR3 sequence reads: CASSLDGQGMDEQYF. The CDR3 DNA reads TGCGCCAGCAGCTTGGATGGACAGGGGATGGACGAGCAGTACTTC.

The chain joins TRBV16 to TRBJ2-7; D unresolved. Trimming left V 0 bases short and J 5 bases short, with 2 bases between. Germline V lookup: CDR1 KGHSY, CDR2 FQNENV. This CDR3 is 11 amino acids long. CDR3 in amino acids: CASSQSNEQYF. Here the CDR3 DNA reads TGTGCCAGCAGCCAATCTAACGAGCAGTACTTC. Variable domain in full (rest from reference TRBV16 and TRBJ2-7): GEEVAQTPKHLVRGEGQKAKLYCAPIKGHSYVFWYQQVLKNEFKFLISFQNENVFDETGMPKERFSAKCLPNSPCSLEIQATKLEDSAVYFCASSQSNEQYFGPGTRLTVT.

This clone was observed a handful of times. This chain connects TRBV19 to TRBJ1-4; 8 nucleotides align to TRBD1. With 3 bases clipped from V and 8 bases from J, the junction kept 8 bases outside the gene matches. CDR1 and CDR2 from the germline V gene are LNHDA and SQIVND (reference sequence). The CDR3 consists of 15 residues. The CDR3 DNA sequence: TGTGCCAGTAGTATGCTCGGGACAGGCACAGAAAAACTGTTTTTT. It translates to CASSMLGTGTEKLFF.

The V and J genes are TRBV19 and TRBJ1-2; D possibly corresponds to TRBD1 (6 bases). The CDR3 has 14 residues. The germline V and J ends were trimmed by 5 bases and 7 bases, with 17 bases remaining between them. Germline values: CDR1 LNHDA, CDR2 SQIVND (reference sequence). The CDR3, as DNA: TGTGCCAGTAGTGGACAGAGTTTGTACTCTGGCTACACCTTC. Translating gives CASSGQSLYSGYTF.

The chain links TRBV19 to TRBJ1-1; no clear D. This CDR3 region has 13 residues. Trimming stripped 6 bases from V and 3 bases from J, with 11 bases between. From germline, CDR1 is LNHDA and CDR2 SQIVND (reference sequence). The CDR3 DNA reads TGTGCCAGTAGCCCAGAGGGTTACACTGAAGCTTTCTTT. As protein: CASSPEGYTEAFF.

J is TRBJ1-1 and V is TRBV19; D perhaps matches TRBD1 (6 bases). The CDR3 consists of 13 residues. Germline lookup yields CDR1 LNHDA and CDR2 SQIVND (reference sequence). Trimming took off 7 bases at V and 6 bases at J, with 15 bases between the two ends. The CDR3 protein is CASTYRVTAEAFF. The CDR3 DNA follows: TGTGCCAGTACTTACAGGGTGACCGCTGAAGCTTTCTTT.

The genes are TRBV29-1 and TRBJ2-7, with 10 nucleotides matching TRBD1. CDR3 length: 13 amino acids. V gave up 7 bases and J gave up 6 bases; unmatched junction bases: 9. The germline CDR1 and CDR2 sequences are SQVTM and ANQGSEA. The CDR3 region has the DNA TGCAGCGGGATCCGAGGACAGGGGGGCGAGCAGTACTTC. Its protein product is CSGIRGQGGEQYF.

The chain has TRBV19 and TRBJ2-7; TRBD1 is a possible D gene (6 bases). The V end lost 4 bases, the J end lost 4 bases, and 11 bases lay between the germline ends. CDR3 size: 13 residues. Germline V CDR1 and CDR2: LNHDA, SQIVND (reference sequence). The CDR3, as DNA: TGTGCCAGTAGTAGAGGACAGCCTTACGAGCAGTACTTC. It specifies CASSRGQPYEQYF.

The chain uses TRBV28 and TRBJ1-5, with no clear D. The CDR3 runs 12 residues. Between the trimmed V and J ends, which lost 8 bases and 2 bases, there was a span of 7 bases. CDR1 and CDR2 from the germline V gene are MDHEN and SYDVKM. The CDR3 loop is CASGVGNQPQHF. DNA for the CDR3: TGTGCCAGCGGGGTGGGCAATCAGCCCCAGCATTTT. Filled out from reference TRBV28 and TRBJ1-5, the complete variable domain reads DVKVTQSSRYLVKRTGEKVFLECVQDMDHENMFWYRQDPGLGLRLIYFSYDVKMKEKGDIPEGYSVSREKKERFSLILESASTNQTSMYLCASGVGNQPQHFGDGTRLSIL.

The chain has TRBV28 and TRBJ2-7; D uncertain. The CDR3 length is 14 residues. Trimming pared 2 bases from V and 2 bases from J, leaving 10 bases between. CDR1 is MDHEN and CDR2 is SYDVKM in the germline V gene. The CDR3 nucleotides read TGTGCCAGCAGTTTAAGGACGACGGCCTACGAGCAGTACTTC. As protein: CASSLRTTAYEQYF.

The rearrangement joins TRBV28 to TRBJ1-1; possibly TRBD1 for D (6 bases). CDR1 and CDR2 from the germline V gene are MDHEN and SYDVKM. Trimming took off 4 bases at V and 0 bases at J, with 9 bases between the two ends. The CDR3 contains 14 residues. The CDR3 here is CASSWTAMNTEAFF. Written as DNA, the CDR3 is TGTGCCAGCAGTTGGACAGCCATGAACACTGAAGCTTTCTTT.

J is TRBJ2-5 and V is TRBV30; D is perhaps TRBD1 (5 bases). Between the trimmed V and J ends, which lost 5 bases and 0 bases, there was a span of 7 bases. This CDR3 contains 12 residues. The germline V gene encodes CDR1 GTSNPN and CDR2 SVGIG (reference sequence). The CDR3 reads CAWGQYQETQYF. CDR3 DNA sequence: TGTGCCTGGGGACAATACCAAGAGACCCAGTACTTC.

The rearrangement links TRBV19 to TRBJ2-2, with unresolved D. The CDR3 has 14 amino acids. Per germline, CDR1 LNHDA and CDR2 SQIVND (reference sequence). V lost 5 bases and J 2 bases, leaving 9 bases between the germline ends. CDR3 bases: TGTGCCAGTAGTGCGACAATAAACACCGGGGAGCTGTTTTTT. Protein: CASSATINTGELFF.

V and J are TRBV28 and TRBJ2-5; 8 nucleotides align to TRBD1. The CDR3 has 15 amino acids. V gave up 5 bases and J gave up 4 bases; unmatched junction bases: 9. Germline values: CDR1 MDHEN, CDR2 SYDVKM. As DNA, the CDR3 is TGTGCCAGCAGTCCCCGGACAGGGTGGGCAGAGACCCAGTACTTC. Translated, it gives CASSPRTGWAETQYF.

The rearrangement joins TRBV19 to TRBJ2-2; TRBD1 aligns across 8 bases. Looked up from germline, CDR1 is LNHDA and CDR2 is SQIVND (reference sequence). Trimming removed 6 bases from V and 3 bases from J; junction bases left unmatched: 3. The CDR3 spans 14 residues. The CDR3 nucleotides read TGTGCCAGTAGCCTACAGGGGGACACCGGGGAGCTGTTTTTT. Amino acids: CASSLQGDTGELFF.

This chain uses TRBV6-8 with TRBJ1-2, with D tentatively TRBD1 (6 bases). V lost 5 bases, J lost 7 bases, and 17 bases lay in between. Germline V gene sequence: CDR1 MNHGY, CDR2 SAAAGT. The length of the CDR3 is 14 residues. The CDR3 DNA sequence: TGTGCCAGCAGTGACCTTTTGACAGGTTCTGGCTACACCTTC. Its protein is CASSDLLTGSGYTF.

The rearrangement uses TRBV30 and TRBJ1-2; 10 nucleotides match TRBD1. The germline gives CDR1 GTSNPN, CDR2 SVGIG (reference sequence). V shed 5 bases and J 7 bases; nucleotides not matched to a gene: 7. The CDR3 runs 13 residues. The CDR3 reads CAWSDRGNVGYTF. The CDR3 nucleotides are TGTGCCTGGTCGGACAGGGGGAACGTTGGCTACACCTTC. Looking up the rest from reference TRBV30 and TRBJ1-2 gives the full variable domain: SQTIHQWPATLVQPVGSPLSLECTVEGTSNPNLYWYRQAAGRGLQLLFYSVGIGQISSEVPQNLSASRPQDRQFILSSKKLLLSDSGFYLCAWSDRGNVGYTFGSGTRLTVV.

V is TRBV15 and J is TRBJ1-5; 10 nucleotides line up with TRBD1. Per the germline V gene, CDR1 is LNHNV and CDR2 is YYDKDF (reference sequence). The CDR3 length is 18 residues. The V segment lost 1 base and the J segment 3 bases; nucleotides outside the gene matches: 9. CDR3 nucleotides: TGTGCCACCAGCAGAGGGAAGGAGGGGACAGGGGACAATCAGCCCCAGCATTTT. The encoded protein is CATSRGKEGTGDNQPQHF.

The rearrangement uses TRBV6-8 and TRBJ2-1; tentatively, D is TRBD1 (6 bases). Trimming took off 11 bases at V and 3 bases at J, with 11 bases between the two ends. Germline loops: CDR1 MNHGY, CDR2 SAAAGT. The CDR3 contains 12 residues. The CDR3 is CAAQTGYNEQFF. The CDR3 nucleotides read TGTGCCGCCCAGACAGGCTACAATGAGCAGTTCTTC.

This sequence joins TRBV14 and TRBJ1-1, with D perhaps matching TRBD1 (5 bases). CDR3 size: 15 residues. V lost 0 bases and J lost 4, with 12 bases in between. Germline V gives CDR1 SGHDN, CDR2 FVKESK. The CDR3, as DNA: TGTGCCAGCAGCCAAGATTATGGGGCGAGCACTGAAGCTTTCTTT. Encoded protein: CASSQDYGASTEAFF.

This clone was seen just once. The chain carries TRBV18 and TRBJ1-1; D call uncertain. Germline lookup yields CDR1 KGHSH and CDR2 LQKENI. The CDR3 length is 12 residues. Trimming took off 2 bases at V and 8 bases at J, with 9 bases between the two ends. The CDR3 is CASSPSAQEAFF. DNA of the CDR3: TGTGCCAGCTCACCATCGGCGCAAGAAGCTTTCTTT. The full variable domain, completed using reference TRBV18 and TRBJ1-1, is NAGVMQNPRHLVRRRGQEARLRCSPMKGHSHVYWYRQLPEEGLKFMVYLQKENIIDESGMPKERFSAEFPKEGPSILRIQQVVRGDSAAYFCASSPSAQEAFFGQGTRLTVV.